Each of the 24 T cell receptor beta chains below was sequenced from the same sample in a study of blood T cell repertoires in COVID-19. Sequencing used immunoSEQ multiplex PCR; TCRdb keeps in-frame clones, though not all of them. This table holds 120,000 or so clones, roughly 79% found once. Specimen: peripheral blood. These TCRs come from an elderly woman with active or convalescent COVID-19.

V usage is TRBV6-2 or TRBV6-3 and J usage is TRBJ2-1, with TRBD2 matching 14 bases. J gave up 4 bases and V 6 bases, and 8 bases lay outside the gene matches. The CDR3 runs to 17 residues. Germline V gene sequence: CDR1 MNHEY, CDR2 SVGEGT. CDR3 region: CASSQTSGRVVYNEQFF. The CDR3 DNA reads TGTGCCAGCAGCCAGACTAGCGGGAGGGTTGTTTACAATGAGCAGTTCTTC.

V and J are TRBV5-1 and TRBJ1-3; TRBD1 agrees at 8 bases. V was clipped by 4 bases and J by 1 base; unmatched bases: 7. The CDR3 contains 16 residues. Germline assignment: CDR1 SGHRS and CDR2 YFSETQ. CDR3 region: CASSNRTGNSGNTIYF. The CDR3 DNA reads as TGCGCCAGCAGCAACAGGACAGGGAATTCTGGAAACACCATATATTTT.

The V call is TRBV7-8, the J call TRBJ2-1, with 12 bases that match TRBD2. The ends lost 4 bases at V and 5 bases at J; junction bases unmatched: 6. This CDR3 has 16 amino acids. The germline CDR1 and CDR2 sequences are SGHVS and FQNEAQ. The CDR3: CASSSRLAGADNEQFF. DNA of the CDR3: TGTGCCAGCAGCTCCAGACTAGCGGGAGCGGACAATGAGCAGTTCTTC. Complete variable domain (other parts from reference TRBV7-8 and TRBJ2-1): GAGVSQSPRYKVAKRGQDVALRCDPISGHVSLFWYQQALGQGPEFLTYFQNEAQLDKSGLPSDRFFAERPEGSVSTLKIQRTQQEDSAVYLCASSSRLAGADNEQFFGPGTRLTVL.

This chain connects TRBV18 to TRBJ2-2; TRBD1 matches at 9 bases. The V and J ends lost 4 bases and 4 bases, in that order; junction bases with no gene match: 4. Germline V gene sequence: CDR1 KGHSH, CDR2 LQKENI. The CDR3 sequence is 15 residues long. CDR3 DNA: TGTGCCAGCTCACGACAGGGGGTTGCCACCGGGGAGCTGTTTTTT. Its protein product is CASSRQGVATGELFF.

The CDR3 DNA is TGTGCCAGCAGCTTAGGGGTGGTCTATGGCTACACCTTC. Its protein is CASSLGVVYGYTF. The chain carries TRBV5-4 and TRBJ1-2; the D gene is possibly TRBD1 (5 bases). Between the trimmed V and J ends, which lost 2 bases and 4 bases, there was a span of 9 bases. The CDR3 spans 13 residues. Germline lookup yields CDR1 SGHNT and CDR2 YYREEE (reference sequence).

This clone was recorded a few times. This chain links TRBV6-6 with TRBJ2-1; TRBD2 matches at 8 bases. V dropped 5 bases and J dropped 4; count of bases not matched to a gene: 4. CDR3 length: 14 amino acids. Germline V gene data show CDR1 as MNHNY and CDR2 as SVGAGI (reference sequence). CDR3 loop: CASSDSGKYNEQFF. CDR3 nucleotide sequence: TGTGCCAGCAGTGATAGCGGGAAATACAATGAGCAGTTCTTC.

This chain uses TRBV5-5 with TRBJ1-2; a weak D match, TRBD1 (6 bases). The germline V gene encodes CDR1 SGHKS and CDR2 YYEKEE (reference sequence). The germline V and J ends were trimmed by 0 bases and 4 bases, with 16 bases remaining between them. The CDR3 consists of 16 residues. The CDR3: CASSLDRAVRAYGYTF. CDR3 bases: TGTGCCAGCAGCTTGGACAGGGCGGTTAGAGCCTATGGCTACACCTTC.

V usage is TRBV21-1 and J usage is TRBJ2-7; TRBD1 was called by the table and not checked on the DNA. TRBV21-1 is a listed pseudogene. This CDR3 spans 13 amino acids. The chain's CDR3 is CASNGQRCYEQYF. The CDR3 DNA is TGTGCCAGCAATGGACAGAGATGCTACGAGCAGTACTTC.

This sequence joins TRBV19 and TRBJ1-2; D is unresolved. There are 14 residues in the CDR3. Germline values: CDR1 LNHDA, CDR2 SQIVND (reference sequence). V was pared by 1 base and J by 2 bases, with 8 bases between. DNA of the CDR3: TGTGCCAGTAGTATAGGTCCGGGGAACTATGGCTACACCTTC. Its translation is CASSIGPGNYGYTF.

The chain links TRBV5-1 to TRBJ2-7; the match to TRBD1 covers 9 bases. Germline trimming cut 7 bases from V and 2 bases from J; bases unmatched to any gene: 7. Germline CDR1 SGHRS, CDR2 YFSETQ. This CDR3 is built from 14 residues. The CDR3 DNA is TGCGCCAGCGGTAGGACAGGGGTGGCCTACGAGCAGTACTTC. Amino acid sequence: CASGRTGVAYEQYF.

This clone was seen a single time. V and J are TRBV10-2 and TRBJ2-7, with 11 bases lining up with TRBD1. V was clipped by 4 bases and J by 8 bases; unmatched bases: 4. The CDR3 totals 13 residues. The germline V gene has CDR1 WSHSY and CDR2 SAAADI. The CDR3 is CASSAGQGAKQYF. For the CDR3, the DNA is TGCGCCAGCAGTGCCGGACAGGGGGCGAAGCAGTACTTC.

This clone was found a few times. The chain links TRBV12-3 or TRBV12-4 to TRBJ1-2; the D is unclear. V shed 8 bases and J shed 0 bases, with 10 bases lying between them. The CDR3 is 13 amino acids. The DNA of the CDR3 is TGTGCCAGCTCTAGGTGGACTAACTATGGCTACACCTTC. Its translation: CASSRWTNYGYTF.

V and J are TRBV3-1 (or the pseudogene TRBV3-2) and TRBJ2-7; 9 bases are shared with TRBD1. J gave up 2 bases and V 5 bases, and 4 bases lay outside the gene matches. The CDR3 runs 14 residues. Germline V gene data show CDR1 as LGHDT and CDR2 as YNNKEL (reference sequence). CDR3 sequence reads: CASSNRDRAYEQYF. The CDR3 DNA sequence: TGTGCCAGCAGCAACCGGGACAGGGCCTACGAGCAGTACTTC.

V usage is TRBV18 and J usage is TRBJ1-4; the D gene is possibly TRBD1 (5 bases). The CDR3 extends over 12 amino acids. Germline CDR1 and CDR2: KGHSH and LQKENI. With 3 bases removed from V and 14 bases from J, the gap between germline ends came to 13 bases. CDR3 amino acids: CASSPGGVSLFF. CDR3 in DNA: TGTGCCAGCTCACCGGGGGGAGTCAGTCTGTTTTTT.

J is TRBJ1-6 and V is TRBV2, with 7 bases aligning to TRBD1. With 5 bases clipped from V and 7 bases from J, the junction kept 5 bases outside the gene matches. The V gene's germline CDR1 is SNHLY and CDR2 FYNNEI. The CDR3 extends over 14 amino acids. CDR3 sequence (DNA): TGTGCCAGCAGTCTGGACAGGAGAAATTCACCCCTCCACTTT. Translating it yields CASSLDRRNSPLHF.

The chain joins TRBV10-3 to TRBJ1-5; 7 nucleotides line up with TRBD1. The CDR3 covers 14 residues. J gave up 2 bases and V 5 bases, and 3 bases lay outside the gene matches. CDR1 and CDR2 (germline): ENHRY, SYGVKD. CDR3 nucleotides: TGTGCCATCAGTCGGACAGGCGGCAATCAGCCCCAGCATTTT. This translates into CAISRTGGNQPQHF.

The chain employs TRBV12-3 or TRBV12-4 and TRBJ1-6; TRBD1 aligns across 7 bases. CDR3 length equals 13 residues. Trimming cost V 5 bases and J 9 bases; bases outside gene matches: 4. CDR3 in amino acids: CASSRQGPSPLHF. DNA for the CDR3: TGTGCCAGCAGTAGACAGGGCCCTTCACCCCTCCACTTT.

V gene TRBV5-6 combines with J gene TRBJ1-2; 7 nucleotides align to TRBD1. Looked up from germline, CDR1 is SGHDT and CDR2 is YYEEEE. V shed 5 bases and J 7 bases; nucleotides not matched to a gene: 14. The CDR3 loop spans 15 amino acids. The CDR3 sequence: CASRGRQGGGFGYTF. The CDR3 DNA reads as TGTGCCAGCAGGGGAAGACAGGGAGGAGGCTTTGGCTACACCTTC.

The V call is TRBV2, the J call TRBJ2-5; TRBD2 matches at 10 bases. CDR1 SNHLY and CDR2 FYNNEI come from the germline V gene. Unmatched junction bases numbered 3, after V lost 4 bases and J lost 1 base. The CDR3 is 15 residues long. The CDR3 loop is CASSAWTSGQETQYF. The CDR3 nucleotides read TGTGCCAGCAGTGCGTGGACTAGCGGCCAAGAGACCCAGTACTTC.

This sequence joins TRBV9 and TRBJ2-1; D unclear. The CDR3 covers 14 residues. Germline V lookup: CDR1 SGDLS, CDR2 YYNGEE. The V end lost 0 bases, the J end lost 4 bases, and 8 bases lay between the germline ends. The CDR3 DNA reads TGTGCCAGCAGCGTAGCCGGTGTTTACAATGAGCAGTTCTTC. Encoded protein: CASSVAGVYNEQFF.

Here the CDR3 DNA reads TGTGCCAGCAGTCTGTACAGGGGGCGTGTGACTAATGAAAAACTGTTTTTT. It codes for CASSLYRGRVTNEKLFF. The chain combines TRBV27 with TRBJ1-4; TRBD1 aligns across 9 bases. CDR1 and CDR2 from the germline V gene are MNHEY and SMNVEV (reference sequence). V was clipped by 5 bases and J by 2 bases; unmatched bases: 9. This CDR3 has 17 residues.

This clone has ten or more counts. The rearrangement links TRBV7-2 to TRBJ2-2; D call uncertain. This CDR3 is 16 amino acids long. Germline values: CDR1 SGHTA, CDR2 FQGNSA. V gave up 1 base and J gave up 0 bases, with 9 bases separating them. In DNA, the CDR3 is TGTGCCAGCAGCTTAGTAGGCGGCGCGAACACCGGGGAGCTGTTTTTT. Translation gives CASSLVGGANTGELFF.

The chain carries TRBV11-2 and TRBJ1-6, with TRBD1 matching over 10 bases. Germline loops: CDR1 SGHAT, CDR2 FQNNGV. The CDR3 sequence is 15 residues long. V shed 3 bases, J shed 14 bases, and the junction held 10 bases outside the gene matches. CDR3 DNA: TGTGCCAGCAGCTTTTTCGGACAGGGGGTTAGGACCCTCCACTTT. This gives the protein CASSFFGQGVRTLHF.

This clone was recorded a few times. The chain uses TRBV5-6 and TRBJ1-5; TRBD1 matches at 9 bases. The CDR3 consists of 16 residues. Germline lookup yields CDR1 SGHDT and CDR2 YYEEEE. The V segment lost 2 bases and the J segment 7 bases; nucleotides outside the gene matches: 10. CDR3 residues: CASSFSDRGVQQPQHF. The CDR3 coding sequence is TGTGCCAGCAGCTTTTCTGACAGGGGGGTTCAACAGCCCCAGCATTTT.